What follows are 31 T cell receptor beta chains derived from one specimen sequenced in a study of cytomegalovirus exposure and HLA in healthy donors. The study ran its PCR with 60 Vbeta and 13 Jbeta primers. Here immunoSEQ multiplex PCR was the method, and the copy in TCRdb shows in-frame clones only, minus some. The sample holds 100,000 to 150,000 clones, approximately 80% seen once. The specimen was PBMCs. These receptor sequences come from a man younger than 45 in good health and CMV-seropositive.

This clone has only one observation. J is TRBJ2-3 and V is TRBV29-1, with D perhaps TRBD1 (6 bases). Germline V gene sequence: CDR1 SQVTM, CDR2 ANQGSEA. The CDR3 loop spans 14 amino acids. Here the CDR3 DNA reads TGCACTACCCAGAGGGACATTGGCACAGATACGCAGTATTTT. Translating gives CTTQRDIGTDTQYF.

The chain carries TRBV7-9 and TRBJ2-2, with D hard to call. V was trimmed by 1 base and J by 5 bases, leaving 11 bases between them. The germline CDR1 and CDR2 sequences are SEHNR and FQNEAQ (reference sequence). The CDR3 sequence is 15 residues long. The CDR3 DNA sequence: TGTGCCAGCAGCTTAGTGGGCAGACCAACCGGGGAGCTGTTTTTT. It yields the protein CASSLVGRPTGELFF. The variable domain in full, completed from reference TRBV7-9 and TRBJ2-2, reads DTGVSQNPRHKITKRGQNVTFRCDPISEHNRLYWYRQTLGQGPEFLTYFQNEAQLEKSRLLSDRFSAERPKGSFSTLEIQRTEQGDSAMYLCASSLVGRPTGELFFGEGSRLTVL.

The rearrangement links TRBV2 to TRBJ1-1, with 9 nucleotides matching TRBD1. V dropped 8 bases and J dropped 1; count of bases not matched to a gene: 2. Germline CDR1 is SNHLY and CDR2 is FYNNEI. CDR3 size: 13 residues. The CDR3 DNA reads as TGTGCCAGCTTGGGACAGGGGAACACTGAAGCTTTCTTT. It yields the protein CASLGQGNTEAFF.

The chain joins TRBV7-3 to TRBJ2-2, with TRBD1 as a possible D gene (7 bases). In germline, CDR1 is SGHTA, CDR2 FQGTGA. This CDR3 has 14 residues. V lost 2 bases to trimming and J lost 8 bases, with 12 bases between them. CDR3: CASSLGGGSGELFF. Written as DNA, the CDR3 is TGTGCCAGCAGCTTAGGAGGGGGCTCTGGGGAGCTGTTTTTT.

This clone was found once. DNA for the CDR3: TGTGCCAGCAGTGATGGAGCCCCTTTCGTCACTGAAGCTTTCTTT. It encodes CASSDGAPFVTEAFF. The rearrangement uses TRBV2 and TRBJ1-1; no clear D gene. Germline CDR1 and CDR2: SNHLY and FYNNEI. CDR3 length: 15 amino acids. Trimming took off 3 bases at V and 4 bases at J, with 15 bases between the two ends.

The chain carries TRBV28 and TRBJ2-1, with TRBD1 identical over 7 bases. The CDR3 spans 16 residues. Germline V gene lookup returns CDR1 MDHEN and CDR2 SYDVKM. V dropped 1 base and J dropped 3; count of bases not matched to a gene: 6. This CDR3 is CASSLSRDRVYNEQFF. The CDR3 DNA follows: TGTGCCAGCAGTTTATCCCGCGACAGGGTCTACAATGAGCAGTTCTTC.

This chain connects TRBV5-1 to TRBJ2-1; a weak D match, TRBD1 (5 bases). CDR3 size: 15 residues. CDR1 is SGHRS and CDR2 is YFSETQ in the germline V gene. Between the trimmed V and J ends, which lost 0 bases and 6 bases, there was a span of 13 bases. CDR3 residues: CASSLVGAATNEQFF. CDR3 nucleotides: TGCGCCAGCAGCTTGGTAGGGGCAGCGACCAATGAGCAGTTCTTC.

V usage is TRBV5-5 and J usage is TRBJ2-5; a weak D match, TRBD2 (7 bases). Germline V lookup: CDR1 SGHKS, CDR2 YYEKEE (reference sequence). The V gene lost 4 bases and the J gene lost 5 bases, with 18 bases spanning the gap. The CDR3 has 15 residues. DNA for the CDR3: TGTGCCAGCAGCCCTTTTGGGGGGGGCGCCGAGACCCAGTACTTC. It is translated as CASSPFGGGAETQYF.

The V and J genes are TRBV6-1 and TRBJ2-7, with a tentative D call TRBD1 (6 bases). V lost 6 bases and J 0 bases, leaving 15 bases between the germline ends. CDR3 length: 15 residues. Germline CDR1 and CDR2: MNHNS and SASEGT. The CDR3 DNA reads as TGTGCCAGCAGCCCCCCGCCGGGACACTCCTACGAGCAGTACTTC. Translating it yields CASSPPPGHSYEQYF.

This clone showed up just once. The chain links TRBV4-1 to TRBJ1-6, with 9 bases that match TRBD1. CDR3 length: 18 residues. Germline assignment: CDR1 MGHRA and CDR2 YSYEKL. The J segment lost 10 bases and the V segment lost 4 bases, leaving 17 bases of the junction unmatched. This CDR3 reads CASSLFGQGLSGGSPLHF. As DNA, the CDR3 is TGCGCCAGCAGCCTATTTGGACAGGGGCTCTCTGGGGGCTCACCCCTCCACTTT.

The CDR3 protein is CASSPDRGTEAFF. In nucleotides, the CDR3 is TGTGCCAGCAGCCCGGACAGGGGGACTGAAGCTTTCTTT. The chain links TRBV6-4 to TRBJ1-1; TRBD1 agrees at 10 bases. The CDR3 length is 13 residues. V dropped 6 bases and J dropped 5; count of bases not matched to a gene: 3. The V gene's germline CDR1 is MRHNA and CDR2 SNTAGT.

The V and J genes are TRBV5-1 and TRBJ2-7, with 8 nucleotides matching TRBD2. Per the germline V gene, CDR1 is SGHRS and CDR2 is YFSETQ. V lost 6 bases, J lost 2 bases, and 4 bases stayed unmatched. The CDR3 length is 13 residues. The CDR3 spells CASNSGNAYEQYF. DNA of the CDR3: TGCGCCAGCAATAGCGGGAATGCCTACGAGCAGTACTTC.

DNA for the CDR3: TGTGCCAGCAGTGAAGAGTACACTCAGCCCCAGCATTTT. Translating gives CASSEEYTQPQHF. The chain has TRBV6-1 and TRBJ1-5; no clear D. The CDR3 covers 13 residues. Trimming took off 1 base at V and 6 bases at J, with 7 bases between the two ends. In germline, CDR1 is MNHNS, CDR2 SASEGT.

The CDR3 DNA sequence: TGTGCCAGCAGCTTGGCTTTACAAGAGACCCAGTACTTC. It specifies CASSLALQETQYF. The rearrangement joins TRBV5-4 to TRBJ2-5; D uncertain. Germline V gene data show CDR1 as SGHNT and CDR2 as YYREEE (reference sequence). CDR3 size: 13 residues. V was clipped by 0 bases and J by 2 bases, with 5 bases between them.

This chain joins TRBV4-2 and TRBJ2-3; 10 positions agree with TRBD2. V dropped 0 bases and J dropped 6; count of bases not matched to a gene: 12. The CDR3 contains 18 residues. In germline, CDR1 is LGHNA, CDR2 YNFKEQ. Written as DNA, the CDR3 is TGTGCCAGCAGCCAAGAAGGGAGACTAGCGGGTGGTTTGGATACGCAGTATTTT. Its translation: CASSQEGRLAGGLDTQYF.

The CDR3 reads CASIQGTGLYGGELFF. CDR3 DNA sequence: TGTGCCAGCATCCAAGGGACAGGGCTGTATGGCGGGGAGCTGTTTTTT. The chain joins TRBV7-9 to TRBJ2-2, with TRBD1 identical over 9 bases. This CDR3 spans 16 amino acids. CDR1 and CDR2 (germline): SEHNR, FQNEAQ (reference sequence). The V gene end was trimmed by 7 bases and the J gene end by 7 bases; junction bases not matched to a gene: 13.

The genes are TRBV28 and TRBJ1-4; weak D call: TRBD1 (6 bases). The germline CDR1 and CDR2 sequences are MDHEN and SYDVKM. The V gene lost 8 bases and the J gene lost 5 bases, with 12 bases spanning the gap. The CDR3 has 13 amino acids. The CDR3 DNA is TGTGCCAGCTGGACAGTCCTAAATGAAAAACTGTTTTTT. Translation: CASWTVLNEKLFF.

V is TRBV14 and J is TRBJ1-1, with D possibly matching TRBD1 (6 bases). Trimming pared 4 bases from V and 4 bases from J, leaving 22 bases between. The CDR3 contains 17 residues. Germline V gene sequence: CDR1 SGHDN, CDR2 FVKESK. The CDR3 is CASSPGWGHTGGTEAFF. The CDR3 DNA is TGTGCCAGCAGCCCAGGATGGGGACATACGGGAGGCACTGAAGCTTTCTTT.

The chain recombines TRBV7-9 with TRBJ2-3; 8 nucleotides line up with TRBD1. Germline lookup yields CDR1 SEHNR and CDR2 FQNEAQ (reference sequence). V lost 4 bases, J lost 2 bases, and 2 bases stayed unmatched. CDR3 size: 14 residues. DNA of the CDR3: TGTGCCAGCAGCTGGACAGGGACCACAGATACGCAGTATTTT. Translated: CASSWTGTTDTQYF.

V usage is TRBV2 and J usage is TRBJ2-7, with TRBD1 matching over 7 bases. The V segment lost 4 bases and the J segment 4 bases; nucleotides outside the gene matches: 16. The germline gives CDR1 SNHLY, CDR2 FYNNEI. This CDR3 is 17 amino acids long. The CDR3 spells CASSVGTRQGTVYEQYF. CDR3 nucleotides: TGTGCCAGCAGTGTTGGCACGAGACAGGGCACAGTATACGAGCAGTACTTC.

V gene TRBV7-3 combines with J gene TRBJ2-2; perhaps TRBD1 as D (6 bases). Looked up from germline, CDR1 is SGHTA and CDR2 is FQGTGA. This CDR3 is built from 17 residues. V was clipped by 2 bases and J by 1 base, with 14 bases between them. The CDR3 DNA sequence: TGTGCCAGCAGCTTAGTGGGTGGGACACTGAACACCGGGGAGCTGTTTTTT. Encoded protein: CASSLVGGTLNTGELFF.

The chain employs TRBV4-1 and TRBJ1-2; possibly TRBD1 for D (6 bases). With 1 base removed from V and 4 bases from J, the gap between germline ends came to 16 bases. Looked up from germline, CDR1 is MGHRA and CDR2 is YSYEKL. This CDR3 comprises 16 residues. The CDR3 spells CASSQVERSDSYGYTF. The CDR3 bases are TGCGCCAGCAGCCAAGTCGAGAGGTCGGACAGCTATGGCTACACCTTC.

The V and J genes are TRBV6-1 and TRBJ2-1; the match to TRBD2 covers 9 bases. CDR3 length: 16 residues. V was clipped by 3 bases and J by 0 bases; unmatched bases: 3. CDR1 is MNHNS, CDR2 SASEGT, per germline. CDR3 sequence (DNA): TGTGCCAGCAGTGACCTAGCGGGGAGCTCCTACAATGAGCAGTTCTTC. Protein: CASSDLAGSSYNEQFF.

The chain couples TRBV6-1 to TRBJ1-4; 7 nucleotides line up with TRBD1. CDR3 length: 13 amino acids. Germline CDR1 MNHNS, CDR2 SASEGT. The V segment lost 10 bases and the J segment 5 bases; nucleotides outside the gene matches: 7. DNA for the CDR3: TGTGCCATCATCGGGACAGCGAATGAAAAACTGTTTTTT. This translates into CAIIGTANEKLFF.

V gene TRBV27 combines with J gene TRBJ2-2, with 14 bases identical to TRBD2. The junction had 4 bases not matched to a gene; V was cut back by 6 bases and J by 1 base. Germline V CDR1 and CDR2: MNHEY, SMNVEV (reference sequence). The length of the CDR3 is 17 residues. CDR3 bases: TGTGCCAGCAGCGGACTAGCGGGGGGCCGGAACACCGGGGAGCTGTTTTTT. Translated: CASSGLAGGRNTGELFF.

V and J are TRBV19 and TRBJ1-1; D possibly corresponds to TRBD1 (6 bases). Per germline, CDR1 LNHDA and CDR2 SQIVND (reference sequence). The CDR3 spans 15 residues. Trimming took off 4 bases at V and 1 base at J, with 13 bases between the two ends. CDR3 protein: CASSSYTGRNTEAFF. Here the CDR3 DNA reads TGTGCCAGTAGTAGCTACACAGGGCGGAACACTGAAGCTTTCTTT.

The J gene is TRBJ2-5, the V gene TRBV30; D is ambiguous. With 4 bases removed from V and 1 base from J, the gap between germline ends came to 16 bases. The CDR3 totals 15 residues. The germline gives CDR1 GTSNPN, CDR2 SVGIG (reference sequence). CDR3 nucleotide sequence: TGTGCCTGGACTACCGGCGGTGGGTCCCAAGAGACCCAGTACTTC. It specifies CAWTTGGGSQETQYF.

The gene calls are TRBV5-1 and TRBJ2-7; TRBD2 matches 7 bases. CDR1 is SGHRS and CDR2 is YFSETQ in the germline V gene. After removal of 0 bases from V and 3 bases from J, the junction contained 0 bases not matched to a gene. The length of the CDR3 is 13 residues. This chain's CDR3 is CASSLGGGYEQYF. Here the CDR3 DNA reads TGCGCCAGCAGCTTGGGGGGGGGCTACGAGCAGTACTTC. Full variable domain (remainder filled in from reference TRBV5-1 and TRBJ2-7): KAGVTQTPRYLIKTRGQQVTLSCSPISGHRSVSWYQQTPGQGLQFLFEYFSETQRNKGNFPGRFSGRQFSNSRSEMNVSTLELGDSALYLCASSLGGGYEQYFGPGTRLTVT.

CDR3 in amino acids: CASSYSREAGGYTF. CDR3 in DNA: TGTGCCAGCAGTTACTCGAGGGAGGCGGGGGGCTACACCTTC. This chain uses TRBV6-5 with TRBJ1-2; D gene unclear. The CDR3 has 14 amino acids. The V end lost 0 bases, the J end lost 8 bases, and 13 bases lay between the germline ends. CDR1 and CDR2 (germline): MNHEY, SVGAGI.

V usage is TRBV19 and J usage is TRBJ2-5, with 7 bases fitting TRBD1. After removal of 6 bases from V and 4 bases from J, the junction contained 11 bases not matched to a gene. CDR1 and CDR2 from the germline V gene are LNHDA and SQIVND (reference sequence). This CDR3 has 15 amino acids. CDR3 sequence: CASSVTGRRGETQYF. In nucleotides, the CDR3 is TGTGCCAGTAGCGTGACAGGGCGGCGTGGAGAGACCCAGTACTTC. Looking up the rest from reference TRBV19 and TRBJ2-5 gives the full variable domain: DGGITQSPKYLFRKEGQNVTLSCEQNLNHDAMYWYRQDPGQGLRLIYYSQIVNDFQKGDIAEGYSVSREKKESFPLTVTSAQKNPTAFYLCASSVTGRRGETQYFGPGTRLLVL.

This sequence joins TRBV19 and TRBJ1-6; 7 nucleotides line up with TRBD1. CDR1 is LNHDA and CDR2 is SQIVND in the germline V gene (reference sequence). J was trimmed by 7 bases and V by 5 bases; bases with no gene match: 8. CDR3 length: 15 amino acids. The CDR3 DNA follows: TGTGCCAGTAGTGATTACAGGGGATCGAATTCACCCCTCCACTTT. Translated: CASSDYRGSNSPLHF.